Below, 14 T cell receptor beta chains from the same sample are listed, as sequenced in a study of blood T cells in healthy people across ages. A second PCR of roughly 7 to 11 cycles used a sample-barcoded 5' primer and a J-beta primer mix. From the 5' RACE reads, TCRdb called clonotypes with MiXCR, one entry per CDR3 protein. The sample comprises hundreds of thousands of distinct CDR3 sequences, just under 25% of which are singletons, and around 9.2% rests with the top ten. A further study also used this sample, focusing on T cells of mothers and their children.

The sequenced sample was blood. The receptors derive from a boy younger than 18 in good health.

The chain carries TRBV29-1 and TRBJ2-7, with 7 nucleotides matching TRBD2. The CDR3 contains 14 residues. CDR1 and CDR2 (germline): SQVTM, ANQGSEA. The trim removed 6 bases at V and 3 bases at J, leaving 11 bases unmatched. In nucleotides, the CDR3 is TGCAGCGTGGGGGGTGGGGGGGACCTCTACGAGCAGTACTTC. It encodes CSVGGGGDLYEQYF.

This clonotype was picked up a small number of times. The V call is TRBV27, the J call TRBJ1-4, with TRBD1 matching 7 bases. CDR1 MNHEY and CDR2 SMNVEV come from the germline V gene (reference sequence). With V trimmed by 8 bases and J by 7 bases, 10 bases remained unmatched. This CDR3 contains 14 residues. The CDR3 DNA is TGTGCCAGCGCGCAGGGGGTCTCTATTGAAAAACTGTTTTTT. Translation gives CASAQGVSIEKLFF.

This rearrangement joins TRBV19 to TRBJ2-2; D uncertain. Trimming took 3 bases from V and 5 from J, leaving 16 bases between them. The CDR3 is 16 residues long. Germline values: CDR1 LNHDA, CDR2 SQIVND (reference sequence). CDR3 DNA sequence: TGTGCCAGTAGTATTCCACGAGCTACCACGACCGGGGAGCTGTTTTTT. The encoded protein is CASSIPRATTTGELFF.

The V and J genes are TRBV7-2 and TRBJ2-7; D gene unclear. CDR3 length: 14 amino acids. Germline V lookup: CDR1 SGHTA, CDR2 FQGNSA. Deletions cut 4 bases from V and 2 bases from J, with 12 bases between. The CDR3 protein is CASSSYAQTYEQYF. The CDR3 DNA reads TGTGCCAGCAGCTCGTATGCACAAACCTACGAGCAGTACTTC.

This clonotype was counted between two and nine times. V and J are TRBV2 and TRBJ2-1, with D unresolved. Trimming took 8 bases from V and 7 from J, leaving 9 bases between them. Germline assignment: CDR1 SNHLY and CDR2 FYNNEI. The CDR3 has 11 amino acids. The CDR3 loop is CASGLRNEQFF. For the CDR3, the DNA is TGTGCCAGCGGCCTTCGGAATGAGCAGTTCTTC.

This clonotype was seen more than once but under ten times. The V call is TRBV6-2 or TRBV6-3, the J call TRBJ2-6, with D tentatively TRBD2 (6 bases). Trimming removed 2 bases at V and 2 bases at J, with 7 bases between. CDR3 size: 15 residues. The germline CDR1 and CDR2 sequences are MNHEY and SVGEGT. CDR3 DNA: TGTGCCAGCAGTTACGCGGGGACTGGGGCCAACGTCCTGACTTTC. Its protein product is CASSYAGTGANVLTF.

The sample holds a few counts of this clonotype. This chain uses TRBV7-8 with TRBJ2-5; D is unresolved. The length of the CDR3 is 14 residues. Germline V gives CDR1 SGHVS, CDR2 FQNEAQ. Trimming left V 4 bases short and J 2 bases short, with 11 bases between. CDR3 region: CASSSRLAQETQYF. DNA of the CDR3: TGTGCCAGCAGCTCTCGACTTGCTCAAGAGACCCAGTACTTC.

There are a few counts of this clonotype. The gene calls are TRBV28 and TRBJ2-7, with 8 bases lining up with TRBD2. Trimming took 3 bases from V and 1 from J; bases not matched to a gene: 8. The CDR3 covers 16 residues. CDR1 and CDR2 (germline): MDHEN, SYDVKM. The CDR3 DNA reads TGTGCCAGCAGTTTGAATCCCGGGACTAGATCCTACGAGCAGTACTTC. Amino acids: CASSLNPGTRSYEQYF.

This clonotype was picked up a small number of times. V usage is TRBV28 and J usage is TRBJ2-1; D is uncertain. The CDR3 is 13 residues long. In germline, CDR1 is MDHEN, CDR2 SYDVKM. Trimming left V 6 bases short and J 0 bases short, with 6 bases between. The CDR3 coding sequence is TGTGCCAGCAGGGGGAACTCCTACAATGAGCAGTTCTTC. It is translated as CASRGNSYNEQFF. The complete variable domain, with remaining parts taken from reference TRBV28 and TRBJ2-1, reads DVKVTQSSRYLVKRTGEKVFLECVQDMDHENMFWYRQDPGLGLRLIYFSYDVKMKEKGDIPEGYSVSREKKERFSLILESASTNQTSMYLCASRGNSYNEQFFGPGTRLTVL.

CDR3 nucleotides: TGTGCCATCAGCCGTGGTTGGGGCGAGCAGTACTTC. It is translated as CAISRGWGEQYF. The chain combines TRBV10-3 with TRBJ2-7, with D uncertain. V dropped 6 bases and J dropped 6 bases, with 12 bases sitting between them. The CDR3 is made up of 12 amino acids. Germline CDR1 and CDR2: ENHRY and SYGVKD.

This clonotype was picked up many times. J is TRBJ2-7 and V is TRBV20-1; no definite D call. Germline assignment: CDR1 DFQATT and CDR2 SNEGSKA (reference sequence). This CDR3 has 14 residues. V lost 6 bases and J 2 bases, leaving 17 bases between the germline ends. The CDR3 sequence is CSARSQPGPYEQYF. The CDR3 region has the DNA TGCAGTGCCCGTAGTCAGCCGGGCCCCTACGAGCAGTACTTC.

This rearrangement joins TRBV7-2 to TRBJ2-1; D ambiguous. Trimming cost V 1 base and J 0 bases, with 7 bases left between them. CDR1 SGHTA and CDR2 FQGNSA come from the germline V gene. The CDR3 spans 15 residues. CDR3 sequence: CASSLVGDSYNEQFF. CDR3 bases: TGTGCCAGCAGCTTAGTAGGTGACTCCTACAATGAGCAGTTCTTC.

The chain links TRBV6-5 to TRBJ1-5; 7 nucleotides match TRBD1. CDR1 is MNHEY and CDR2 is SVGAGI in the germline V gene. The V and J ends lost 4 bases and 7 bases, in that order; junction bases with no gene match: 10. CDR3 length equals 15 residues. CDR3 loop: CASSSGRQGEQPQHF. The CDR3, as DNA: TGTGCCAGCAGTTCGGGACGACAGGGAGAACAGCCCCAGCATTTT.

In the case of this clonotype: A junction boundary mismatches the germline segment, possibly from a read error. The chain is built from TRBV20-1 and TRBJ2-5; TRBD2 matches at 16 bases. Germline CDR1 and CDR2: DFQATT and SNEGSKA (reference sequence). This CDR3 is built from 18 residues. CDR3 protein: CSAVPGLAGGPLYNEQLF. The DNA for the CDR3 is TGCAGTGCTGTACCGGGACTAGCGGGAGGGCCCCTCTACAATGAGCAGCTCTTC.